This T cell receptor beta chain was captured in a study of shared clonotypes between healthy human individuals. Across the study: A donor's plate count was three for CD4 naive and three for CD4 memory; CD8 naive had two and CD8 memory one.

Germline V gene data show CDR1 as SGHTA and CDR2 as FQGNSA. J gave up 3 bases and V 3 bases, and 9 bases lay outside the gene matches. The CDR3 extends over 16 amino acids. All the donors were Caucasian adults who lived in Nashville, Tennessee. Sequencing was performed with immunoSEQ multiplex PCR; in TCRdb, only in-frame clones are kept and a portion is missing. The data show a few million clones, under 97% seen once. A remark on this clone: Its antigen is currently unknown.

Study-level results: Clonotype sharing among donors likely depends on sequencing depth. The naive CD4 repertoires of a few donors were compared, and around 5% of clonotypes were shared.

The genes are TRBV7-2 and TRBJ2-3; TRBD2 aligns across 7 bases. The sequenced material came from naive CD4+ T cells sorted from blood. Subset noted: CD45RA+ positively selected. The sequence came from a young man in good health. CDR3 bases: TGTGCCAGCAGCTTTAGGCTAGCGGAATCAACAGATACGCAGTATTTT. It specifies CASSFRLAESTDTQYF.